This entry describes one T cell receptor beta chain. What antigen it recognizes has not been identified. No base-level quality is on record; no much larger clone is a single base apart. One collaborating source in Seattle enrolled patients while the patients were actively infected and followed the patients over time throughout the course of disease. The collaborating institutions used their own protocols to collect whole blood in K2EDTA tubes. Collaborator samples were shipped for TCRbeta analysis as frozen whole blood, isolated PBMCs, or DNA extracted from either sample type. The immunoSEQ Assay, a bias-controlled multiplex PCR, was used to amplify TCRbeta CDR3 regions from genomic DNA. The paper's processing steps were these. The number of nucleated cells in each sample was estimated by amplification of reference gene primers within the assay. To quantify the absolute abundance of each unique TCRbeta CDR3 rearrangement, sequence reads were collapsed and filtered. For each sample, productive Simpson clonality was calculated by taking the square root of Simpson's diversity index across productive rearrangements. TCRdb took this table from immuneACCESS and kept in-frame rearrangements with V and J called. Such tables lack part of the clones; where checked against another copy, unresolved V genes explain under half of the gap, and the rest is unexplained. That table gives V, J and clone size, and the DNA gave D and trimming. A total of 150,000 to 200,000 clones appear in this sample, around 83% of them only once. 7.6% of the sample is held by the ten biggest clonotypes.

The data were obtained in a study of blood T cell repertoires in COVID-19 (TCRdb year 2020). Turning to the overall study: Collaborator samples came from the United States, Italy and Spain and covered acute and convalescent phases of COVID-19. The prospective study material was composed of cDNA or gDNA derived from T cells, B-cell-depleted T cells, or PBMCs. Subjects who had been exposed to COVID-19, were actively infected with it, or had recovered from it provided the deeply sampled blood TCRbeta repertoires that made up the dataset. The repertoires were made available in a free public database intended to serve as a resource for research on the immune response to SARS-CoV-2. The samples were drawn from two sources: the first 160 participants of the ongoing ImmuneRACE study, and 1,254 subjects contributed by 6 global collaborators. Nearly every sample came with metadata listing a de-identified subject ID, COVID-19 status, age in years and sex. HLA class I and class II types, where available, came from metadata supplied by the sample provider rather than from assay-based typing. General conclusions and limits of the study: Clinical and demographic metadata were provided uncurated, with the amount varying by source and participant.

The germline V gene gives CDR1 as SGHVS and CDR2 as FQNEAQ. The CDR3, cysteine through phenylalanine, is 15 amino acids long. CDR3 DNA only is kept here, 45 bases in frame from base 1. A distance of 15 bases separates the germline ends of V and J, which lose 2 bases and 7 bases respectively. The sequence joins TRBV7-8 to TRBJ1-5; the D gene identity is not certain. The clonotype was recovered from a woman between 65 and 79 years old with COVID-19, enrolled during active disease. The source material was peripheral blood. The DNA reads TGTGCCAGCAGCTTATCGGAGGGTACGTGGCAGCCCCAGCATTTT. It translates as CASSLSEGTWQPQHF.